This T cell receptor (beta chain) was obtained from a study of PD-1 blockade in mismatch repair-deficient tumors. Some clones are missing from TCRdb's copy, which holds only in-frame ones; the method was immunoSEQ multiplex PCR. The data show 100,000 or so clones, with over 75% seen just once and roughly 6.3% held by the top ten. This CDR3 is 14 amino acids long. Germline CDR1 SGHVS, CDR2 FQNEAQ. Trimming left V 0 bases short and J 4 bases short, with 9 bases between. Only one count was recorded for this clone. The chain uses TRBV7-8 and TRBJ1-1; D might be TRBD1 (5 bases). Sequences were derived from peripheral blood, sampled 36 weeks after starting pembrolizumab. The TCR originated in an adult with mismatch repair-deficient cancer. The CDR3 is CASSLAGGGTEAFF. DNA of the CDR3: TGTGCCAGCAGCTTAGCCGGGGGAGGCACTGAAGCTTTCTTT.